The text below deals with one TCR beta chain. This CDR3 is missing its conserved last phenylalanine or tryptophan, likely due to a read error. No DNA is shown, since the ends of the CDR3 on it are uncertain; the CDR3 is the one TCRdb lists. This specimen comes from a study of tumor and adjacent non-tumor tissue in lung cancer. A modified ARM-PCR protocol with three rounds of nested PCR amplified TCRbeta. TCRdb fed the multiplex PCR reads into MiXCR, producing one record per CDR3 protein. The sample contains 60,000 to 85,000 distinct CDR3 sequences, 60% to 85% of which appear only once. No cell sorting was done before RNA was extracted from the tissue. The sample taken for sequencing was lung tumor tissue. This receptor was obtained from a woman between 45 and 60 years old with non-small cell lung cancer.

The CDR3 loop is CASSREVTGEYTEALL. The V gene is TRBV6-1, the J gene TRBJ1-1; the table's D call TRBD1 went unverified against the DNA. With termini counted, the CDR3 has 16 amino acids. Germline V gene sequence: CDR1 MNHNS, CDR2 SASEGT.